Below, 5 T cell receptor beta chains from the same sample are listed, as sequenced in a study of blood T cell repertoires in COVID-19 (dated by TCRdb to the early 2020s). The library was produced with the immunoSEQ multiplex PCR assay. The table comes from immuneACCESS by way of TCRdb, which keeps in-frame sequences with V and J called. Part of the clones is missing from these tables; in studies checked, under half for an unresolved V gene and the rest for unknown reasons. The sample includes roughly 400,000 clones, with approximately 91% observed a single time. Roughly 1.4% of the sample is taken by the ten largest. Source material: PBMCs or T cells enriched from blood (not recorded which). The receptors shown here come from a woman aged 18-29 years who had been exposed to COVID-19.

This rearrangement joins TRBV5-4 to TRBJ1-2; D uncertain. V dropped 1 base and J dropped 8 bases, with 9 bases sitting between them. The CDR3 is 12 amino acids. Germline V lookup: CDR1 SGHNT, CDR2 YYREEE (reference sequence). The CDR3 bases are TGTGCCAGCAGCTTGATTGCGGGGGGCTACACCTTC. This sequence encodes CASSLIAGGYTF.

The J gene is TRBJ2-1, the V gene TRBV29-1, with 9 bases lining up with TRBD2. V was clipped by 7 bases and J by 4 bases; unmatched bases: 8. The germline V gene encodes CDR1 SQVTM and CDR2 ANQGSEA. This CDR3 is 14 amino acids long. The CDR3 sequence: CSGARGGGYNEQFF. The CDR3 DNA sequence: TGCAGCGGAGCCCGCGGGGGGGGGTACAATGAGCAGTTCTTC.

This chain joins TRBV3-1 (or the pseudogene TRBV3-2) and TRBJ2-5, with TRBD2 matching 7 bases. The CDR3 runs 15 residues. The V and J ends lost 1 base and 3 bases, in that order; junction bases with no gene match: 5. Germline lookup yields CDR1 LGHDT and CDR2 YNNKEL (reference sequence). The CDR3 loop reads CASSQGGAGEETQYF. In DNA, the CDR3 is TGTGCCAGCAGCCAAGGGGGCGCGGGGGAAGAGACCCAGTACTTC.

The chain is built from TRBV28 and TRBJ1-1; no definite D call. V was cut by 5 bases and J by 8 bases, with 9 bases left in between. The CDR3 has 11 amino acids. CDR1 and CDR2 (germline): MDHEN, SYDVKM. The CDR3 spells CASSTRGEAFF. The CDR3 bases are TGTGCCAGCAGTACCCGCGGAGAAGCTTTCTTT.

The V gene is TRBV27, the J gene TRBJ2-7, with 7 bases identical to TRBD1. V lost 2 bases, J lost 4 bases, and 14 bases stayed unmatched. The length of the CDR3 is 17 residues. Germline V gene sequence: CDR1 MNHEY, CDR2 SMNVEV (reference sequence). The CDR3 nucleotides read TGTGCCAGCAGTTTAGGTGAGGGGGCAACCGGACTTTACGAGCAGTACTTC. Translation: CASSLGEGATGLYEQYF.